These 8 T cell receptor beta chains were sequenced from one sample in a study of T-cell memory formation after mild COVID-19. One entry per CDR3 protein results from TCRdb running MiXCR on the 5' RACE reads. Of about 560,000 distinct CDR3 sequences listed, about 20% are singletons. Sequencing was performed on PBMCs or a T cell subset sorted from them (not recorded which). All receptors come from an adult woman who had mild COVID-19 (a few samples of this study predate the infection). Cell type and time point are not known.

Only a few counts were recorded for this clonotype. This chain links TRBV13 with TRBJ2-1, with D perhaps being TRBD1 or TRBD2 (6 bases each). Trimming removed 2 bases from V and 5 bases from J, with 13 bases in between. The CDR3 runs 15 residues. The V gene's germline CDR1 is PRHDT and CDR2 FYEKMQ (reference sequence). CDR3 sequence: CASSLFGGGNNEQFF. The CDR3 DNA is TGTGCCAGCAGCTTATTCGGAGGGGGAAACAATGAGCAGTTCTTC.

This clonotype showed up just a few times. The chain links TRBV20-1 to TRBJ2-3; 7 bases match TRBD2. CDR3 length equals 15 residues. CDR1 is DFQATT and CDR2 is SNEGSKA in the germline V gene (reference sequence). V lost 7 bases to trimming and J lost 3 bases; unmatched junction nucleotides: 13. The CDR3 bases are TGCAGTGTCCCCAGCGGGACCCCTGGGACAGATACGCAGTATTTT. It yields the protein CSVPSGTPGTDTQYF.

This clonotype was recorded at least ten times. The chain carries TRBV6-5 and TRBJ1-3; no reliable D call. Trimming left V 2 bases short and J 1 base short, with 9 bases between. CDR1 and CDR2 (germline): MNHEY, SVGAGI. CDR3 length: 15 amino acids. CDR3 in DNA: TGTGCCAGCAGTTACGCCCGGCAATCTGGAAACACCATATATTTT. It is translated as CASSYARQSGNTIYF.

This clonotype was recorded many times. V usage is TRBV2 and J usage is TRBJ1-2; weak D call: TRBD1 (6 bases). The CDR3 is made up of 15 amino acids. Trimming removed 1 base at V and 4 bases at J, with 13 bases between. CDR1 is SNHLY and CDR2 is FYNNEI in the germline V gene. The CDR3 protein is CASSEEAGAIYGYTF. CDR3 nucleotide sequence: TGTGCCAGCAGTGAAGAGGCAGGGGCGATCTATGGCTACACCTTC. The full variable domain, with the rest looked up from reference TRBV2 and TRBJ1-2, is EPEVTQTPSHQVTQMGQEVILRCVPISNHLYFYWYRQILGQKVEFLVSFYNNEISEKSEIFDDQFSVERPDGSNFTLKIRSTKLEDSAMYFCASSEEAGAIYGYTFGSGTRLTVV.

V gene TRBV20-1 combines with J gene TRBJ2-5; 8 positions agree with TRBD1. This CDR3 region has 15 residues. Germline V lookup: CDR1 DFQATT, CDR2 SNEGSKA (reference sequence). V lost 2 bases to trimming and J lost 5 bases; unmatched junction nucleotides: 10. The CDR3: CSARSAQGAAETQYF. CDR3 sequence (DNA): TGCAGTGCTAGATCCGCGCAGGGGGCGGCGGAGACCCAGTACTTC.

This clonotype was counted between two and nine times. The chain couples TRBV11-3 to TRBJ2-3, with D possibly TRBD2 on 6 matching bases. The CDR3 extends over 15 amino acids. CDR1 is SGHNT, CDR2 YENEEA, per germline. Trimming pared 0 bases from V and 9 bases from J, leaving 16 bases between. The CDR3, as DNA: TGTGCCAGCAGCTTAGAATCCGGAGGGCTTGGGACGCAGTATTTT. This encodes CASSLESGGLGTQYF.

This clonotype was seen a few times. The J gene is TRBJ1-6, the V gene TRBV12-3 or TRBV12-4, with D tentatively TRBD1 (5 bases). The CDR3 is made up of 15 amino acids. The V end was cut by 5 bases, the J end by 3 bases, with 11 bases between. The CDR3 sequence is CASSARDGYNSPLHF. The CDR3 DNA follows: TGTGCCAGCAGTGCCCGGGACGGCTATAATTCACCCCTCCACTTT.

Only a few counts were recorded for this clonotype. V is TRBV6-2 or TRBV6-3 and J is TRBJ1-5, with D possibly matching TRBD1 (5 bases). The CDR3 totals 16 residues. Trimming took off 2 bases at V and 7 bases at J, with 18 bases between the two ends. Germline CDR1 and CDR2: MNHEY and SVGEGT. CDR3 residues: CASSYSLTVSGQPQHF. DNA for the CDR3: TGTGCCAGCAGTTACAGCCTGACCGTCTCAGGGCAGCCCCAGCATTTT.